A selection of T cell receptor beta chains follows, all from one sample in a study of response to subunit inactivated influenza vaccine. Using its own MiXCR run on the RT-PCR reads, TCRdb lists one record per CDR3 protein. Among 150,000 to 200,000 distinct CDR3 sequences listed, roughly 12% were seen once. The sample also formed part of further work on T cells expressing NK-cell markers.

The sample consisted of CD8+ T cells sorted from PBMCs, taken roughly 12 days after vaccination. The receptors here all came from a man aged 45 to 65 who received an inactivated influenza vaccine. Both conserved end residues are part of each CDR3. Fields, in order: clone size, J gene, D gene, V gene, CDR3 DNA, CDR3 protein. A D gene is named only where the DNA matches it firmly. The size of a clone is reported for some rows only, either as once, few or many, or as a class for expanded clones.

. | TRBJ2-1 | TRBD2 | TRBV24-1 | TGTGCCACCAGTGATGATAGCGGGGGGGAATACAATGAGCAGTTCTTC | CATSDDSGGEYNEQFF
many | TRBJ2-1 | TRBD1 | TRBV29-1 | TGCAGCGTGGACCGTAGGGACAGGGCCTACAATGAGCAGTTCTTC | CSVDRRDRAYNEQFF
many | TRBJ2-2 | . | TRBV20-1 | TGCAGTGCTAGCCACGGCGGCACCGACACCGGGGAGCTGTTTTTT | CSASHGGTDTGELFF
. | TRBJ2-7 | . | TRBV24-1 | TGTGCCACCAGTGCGACGGGAGAGTCCTACGAGCAGTACTTC | CATSATGESYEQYF
. | TRBJ2-2 | . | TRBV9 | TGTGCCAGCAGCGTAGAGATGGAGGAGGAGCTGTTTTTT | CASSVEMEEELFF
few | TRBJ2-7 | . | TRBV4-1 | TGCGCCAGCAGCAAGGGCCTAGGGGGAGCGTACGAGCAGTACTTC | CASSKGLGGAYEQYF
. | TRBJ2-7 | . | TRBV11-2 | TGTGCCAGCAGCCCAACCATTTGGAGCGCCCACGAGCAGTACTTC | CASSPTIWSAHEQYF
many | TRBJ2-1 | . | TRBV28 | TGTGCCAGCGGTGGTTACAATGAGCAGTTCTTC | CASGGYNEQFF
. | TRBJ2-3 | . | TRBV27 | TGTGCCAGCAGCTTCGCCGCAGGGTTCACAGATACGCAGTATTTT | CASSFAAGFTDTQYF
few | TRBJ2-7 | . | TRBV24-1 | TGTGCCACCAGTGACTCAACCTACGAGCAGTACTTC | CATSDSTYEQYF
many | TRBJ2-3 | . | TRBV20-1 | TGCAGTGACACGTCTGGGGCCTTAGATACGCAGTATTTT | CSDTSGALDTQYF
many | TRBJ2-3 | TRBD2 | TRBV14 | TGTGCCAGCAGACCGGGACTAGCGGATACATTCAGCACAGATACGCAGTATTTT | CASRPGLADTFSTDTQYF
few | TRBJ2-1 | TRBD2 | TRBV27 | TGTGCCAGCAGTTTAGGGGGACTAGCGGGAGGCAATGAGCAGTTCTTC | CASSLGGLAGGNEQFF
. | TRBJ2-7 | TRBD1 | TRBV18 | TGTGCCAGCTCACCCCCCAGGGGGCCGTACTACGAGCAGTACTTC | CASSPPRGPYYEQYF
many | TRBJ2-1 | . | TRBV12-3/TRBV12-4 | TGTGCCAGCAGTTTAAATAGCTTCGATGAGCAGTTCTTC | CASSLNSFDEQFF
few | TRBJ2-1 | TRBD2 | TRBV28 | TGTGCCAGCAGTTCCACTAGCGGCAATTACAATGAGCAGTTCTTC | CASSSTSGNYNEQFF